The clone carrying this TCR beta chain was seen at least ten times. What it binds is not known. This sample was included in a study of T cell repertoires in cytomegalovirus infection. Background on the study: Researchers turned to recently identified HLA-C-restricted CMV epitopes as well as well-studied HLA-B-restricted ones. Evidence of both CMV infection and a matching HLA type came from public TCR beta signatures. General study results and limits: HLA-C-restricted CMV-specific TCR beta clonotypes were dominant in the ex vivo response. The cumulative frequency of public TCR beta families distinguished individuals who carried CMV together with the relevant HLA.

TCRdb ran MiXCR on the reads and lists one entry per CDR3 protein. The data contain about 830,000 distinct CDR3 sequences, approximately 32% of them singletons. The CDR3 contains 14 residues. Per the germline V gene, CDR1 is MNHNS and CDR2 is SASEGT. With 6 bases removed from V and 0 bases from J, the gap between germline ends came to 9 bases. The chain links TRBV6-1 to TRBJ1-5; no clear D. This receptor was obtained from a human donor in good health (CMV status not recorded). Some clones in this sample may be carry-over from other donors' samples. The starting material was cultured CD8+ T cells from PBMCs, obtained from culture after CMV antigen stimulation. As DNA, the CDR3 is TGTGCCAGCAGGTCGGGTGGTAGCAATCAGCCCCAGCATTTT. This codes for CASRSGGSNQPQHF.